This TCR beta chain was documented in a study of identical twins. Template switching added a universal primer site, and cDNA bore unique molecular identifiers. TCRdb ran MiXCR on the 5' RACE reads and lists one entry per CDR3 protein. The data hold hundreds of thousands of distinct CDR3 sequences, with 5.5% to 6.5% observed a single time. This clonotype was detected a few times. Its specificity is unknown. Trimming left V 3 bases short and J 14 bases short, with 22 bases between. This CDR3 comprises 14 residues. General study results and limits: Models came in too low on out-of-frame TCR alpha sharing in monozygotic twins.

This rearrangement joins TRBV12-3 or TRBV12-4 to TRBJ1-2; no definite D call. The source of this sequence is a man aged 18 to 29 in good health. Sequencing used naive T cells sorted from blood. CDR3: CASSFFPGRTPITF. The CDR3 DNA sequence: TGTGCCAGCAGTTTTTTCCCCGGGAGGACCCCTATAACCTTC.